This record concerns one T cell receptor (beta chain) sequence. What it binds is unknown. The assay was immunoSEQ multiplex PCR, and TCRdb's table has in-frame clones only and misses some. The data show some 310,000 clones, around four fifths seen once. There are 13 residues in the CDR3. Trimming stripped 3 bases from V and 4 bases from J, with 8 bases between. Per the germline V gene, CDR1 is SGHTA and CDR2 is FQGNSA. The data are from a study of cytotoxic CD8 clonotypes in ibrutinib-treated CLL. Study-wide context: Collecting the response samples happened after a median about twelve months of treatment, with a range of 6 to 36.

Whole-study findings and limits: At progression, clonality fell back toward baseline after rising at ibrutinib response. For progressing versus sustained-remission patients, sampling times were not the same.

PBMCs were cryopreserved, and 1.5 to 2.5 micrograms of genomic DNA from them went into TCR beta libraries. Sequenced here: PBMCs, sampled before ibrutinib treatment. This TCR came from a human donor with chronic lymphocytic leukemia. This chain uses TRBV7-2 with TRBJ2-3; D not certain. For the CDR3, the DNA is TGTGCCAGCAGCTTGCGTATGGCAGATACGCAGTATTTT. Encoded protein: CASSLRMADTQYF.